The T cell receptor beta chain under discussion was sequenced for a study of CD8 T cells in Susac syndrome. Germline trimming cut 2 bases from V and 6 bases from J; bases unmatched to any gene: 7. This CDR3 contains 16 residues. Germline V gene data show CDR1 as SGDLS and CDR2 as YYNGEE. The RNA, about 0.5 to 1 ug, was put through reverse transcription using random hexamers. An immunoSEQ multiplex PCR generated amplified TCR beta CDR3 products spanning 54 Vbeta and 13 Jbeta. TCRdb itself ran the immunoSEQ multiplex PCR reads through MiXCR, one entry per CDR3 protein. Counted here are about 250,000 distinct CDR3 sequences, 85% to 95% occurring once; the ten biggest clones make up around 0.07%. While CD8+ and CD4+ T cells were isolated negatively, TEMRA cells were enriched by FACS.

Sequencing was done on a sample of CD4+ T cells from PBMCs. This TCR was sampled from a human donor with multiple sclerosis. The chain couples TRBV9 to TRBJ2-2; 10 nucleotides line up with TRBD2. Written as DNA, the CDR3 is TGTGCCAGCAGCGTGAGAGGGACTAGCGACGCCGGGGAGCTGTTTTTT. Amino acids: CASSVRGTSDAGELFF.